What follows are 2 T cell receptor beta chains derived from one specimen sequenced in a study of Ad26.COV2.S vaccination and SARS-CoV-2 variants. The method was immunoSEQ multiplex PCR; TCRdb's version includes in-frame clones alone and lacks a portion of them. The sample has about 480,000 clones, around 85% seen once; the top ten hold about 13%. Indicated treatment: over 15 received Ad26.COV2.S at low or high dose, single or two shots; several received placebo; per-sample allocation not given. Repertoires come from day 63 after the first vaccine or placebo injection. Here the sequenced sample was peripheral blood, taken in a trial of Ad26.COV2.S vaccine versus placebo. The receptors come from a person between 18 and 65 years old who received the Ad26.COV2.S COVID-19 vaccine or a placebo.

This clone appeared a single time. The chain uses TRBV7-8 and TRBJ2-2; D might be TRBD1 or TRBD2, each matching 5 bases. The CDR3 runs 17 residues. Trimming removed 5 bases at V and 3 bases at J, with 19 bases between. The V gene's germline CDR1 is SGHVS and CDR2 FQNEAQ. The CDR3 spells CASSPLPPGRHTGELFF. CDR3 sequence (DNA): TGTGCCAGCAGCCCATTACCCCCGGGACGGCACACCGGGGAGCTGTTTTTT.

This sequence joins TRBV6-6 and TRBJ1-5; weak D call: TRBD1 (5 bases). Germline CDR1 MNHNY, CDR2 SVGAGI (reference sequence). Trimming removed 7 bases from V and 4 bases from J, with 14 bases in between. The CDR3 sequence is 14 residues long. The DNA for the CDR3 is TGTGCCAGCACAGACCCCAGGGCAAATCAGCCCCAGCATTTT. Protein sequence: CASTDPRANQPQHF.